The T cell receptor (beta chain) under discussion was sequenced for a study of T cell changes during pregnancy in multiple sclerosis. Data came from immunoSEQ multiplex PCR; TCRdb stores just in-frame clones and leaves some out. The sample contains fewer than 80,000 clones, 94% of which appear only once. Germline V gene sequence: CDR1 LNHNV, CDR2 YYDKDF (reference sequence). CDR3 size: 16 residues. V was cut by 1 base and J by 2 bases, with 13 bases left in between. The chain carries TRBV15 and TRBJ2-3, with D possibly TRBD1 on 6 matching bases. Material: CD4+ T cells from peripheral blood mononuclear cells, obtained after pregnancy. This TCR came from a female donor with multiple sclerosis, enrolled in a pregnancy study. The CDR3 DNA sequence: TGTGCCACCAGCAGAGGAGGCAGGGGTTTCACAGATACGCAGTATTTT. Its protein product is CATSRGGRGFTDTQYF. Based on the CDR3 plus reference TRBV15 and TRBJ2-3, the full variable domain is DAMVIQNPRYQVTQFGKPVTLSCSQTLNHNVMYWYQQKSSQAPKLLFHYYDKDFNNEADTPDNFQSRRPNTSFCFLDIRSPGLGDTAMYLCATSRGGRGFTDTQYFGPGTRLTVL.